The 20 T cell receptor beta chains in this list originate from one sample, sequenced in a study of shared clonotypes between healthy human individuals. Sequencing was performed with immunoSEQ multiplex PCR; in TCRdb, only in-frame clones are kept and a portion is missing. The table lists about 560,000 clones, roughly 79% of them singletons, with around 12% in the top ten. Input material: PBMCs. The receptors were gathered from a woman in her forties in good health. Some clones in this sample may be carry-over from other donors' samples.

The chain employs TRBV7-3 and TRBJ2-3; tentatively, D is TRBD2 (7 bases). V was cut by 1 base and J by 1 base, with 12 bases left in between. The CDR3 extends over 16 amino acids. Germline-derived CDR1 and CDR2 are SGHTA and FQGTGA. The CDR3 DNA is TGTGCCAGCAGCTTAATAACAGGGAGGGGCACAGATACGCAGTATTTT. This translates into CASSLITGRGTDTQYF.

The chain is built from TRBV7-9 and TRBJ2-5; D is undetermined. The CDR3 contains 12 residues. Germline CDR1 SEHNR, CDR2 FQNEAQ (reference sequence). Trimming stripped 5 bases from V and 5 bases from J, with 9 bases between. The CDR3 loop is CASSPFVETQYF. The CDR3 DNA sequence: TGTGCCAGCAGCCCTTTTGTTGAGACCCAGTACTTC. Together with reference TRBV7-9 and TRBJ2-5, the CDR3 gives the full variable domain: DTGVSQNPRHKITKRGQNVTFRCDPISEHNRLYWYRQTLGQGPEFLTYFQNEAQLEKSRLLSDRFSAERPKGSFSTLEIQRTEQGDSAMYLCASSPFVETQYFGPGTRLLVL.

The chain has TRBV5-1 and TRBJ2-2, with TRBD1 matching 7 bases. CDR3 size: 15 residues. Germline values: CDR1 SGHRS, CDR2 YFSETQ. V lost 3 bases and J lost 0; bases outside the gene matches: 2. CDR3 sequence: CASSWDSTNTGELFF. Here the CDR3 DNA reads TGCGCCAGCAGCTGGGACAGTACGAACACCGGGGAGCTGTTTTTT.

The chain combines TRBV27 with TRBJ2-3; perhaps D is TRBD1 or TRBD2 (5 bases each). V was shortened by 0 bases and J by 7 bases, with 8 bases between the two germline ends. Germline V gives CDR1 MNHEY, CDR2 SMNVEV (reference sequence). The CDR3 has 13 amino acids. CDR3 nucleotides: TGTGCCAGCAGTTTATCCCGGGGCTATACGCAGTATTTT. Translation gives CASSLSRGYTQYF.

This clone appeared once. The limits of the CDR3 on the DNA are not certain, so only TCRdb's listed CDR3 is given. The V and J genes are TRBV15 and TRBJ2-5; TRBD2 is the table's D call and was not checked against the DNA. The CDR3 has 13 amino acids, counting both end residues. The germline CDR1 and CDR2 sequences are LNHNV and YYDKDF (reference sequence). CDR3 residues: CATSRVGSGSQNF.

This clone was counted only a few times. An end of the junction does not agree with germline; a read error may underlie this. This sequence joins TRBV7-9 and TRBJ1-1, with D perhaps TRBD1 (5 bases). Germline-derived CDR1 and CDR2 are SEHNR and FQNEAQ (reference sequence). The CDR3 has 14 amino acids. CDR3 sequence reads: CASSTRQRNTEALF. In DNA, the CDR3 is TGTGCCAGCAGCACCCGACAGAGAAACACTGAAGCTTTATTT.

This rearrangement joins TRBV19 to TRBJ1-2; D call uncertain. This CDR3 region has 12 residues. Germline V CDR1 and CDR2: LNHDA, SQIVND (reference sequence). Trimming removed 5 bases at V and 8 bases at J, with 12 bases between. The CDR3 region is CASSVPGGGYTF. For the CDR3, the DNA is TGTGCCAGTAGTGTGCCCGGCGGAGGCTACACCTTC.

J is TRBJ2-1 and V is TRBV5-1; TRBD1 or TRBD2 may be the D gene (6 bases each). Germline CDR1 is SGHRS and CDR2 is YFSETQ. Trimming shortened V by 0 bases and J by 8 bases, and 12 bases separated the two germline ends. This CDR3 is 14 amino acids long. The CDR3 sequence is CASSLGTEGDEQFF. The CDR3 bases are TGCGCCAGCAGCTTGGGGACGGAGGGGGATGAGCAGTTCTTC.

The V and J genes are TRBV30 and TRBJ1-6; D is unresolved. Germline CDR1 reads GTSNPN; CDR2 reads SVGIG (reference sequence). Trimming removed 4 bases at V and 7 bases at J, with 11 bases between. The CDR3 loop spans 13 amino acids. CDR3 loop: CAWTVEVNSPLHF. CDR3 in DNA: TGTGCCTGGACCGTGGAGGTGAATTCACCCCTCCACTTT.

Worth noting for this clone: A far larger clone is only one base removed, so a read error is likely. Other nucleotide sequences in the sample specify the same CDR3. V and J are TRBV9 and TRBJ1-2; D is unclear. V was cut by 3 bases and J by 2 bases, with 8 bases left in between. Germline-derived CDR1 and CDR2 are SGDLS and YYNGEE. The CDR3 has 13 amino acids. The CDR3 is CASSASKNYGYTF. In DNA, the CDR3 is TGTGCCAGCAGCGCTTCTAAGAACTATGGCTACACCTTC.

The genes are TRBV5-1 and TRBJ2-3, with 10 bases aligning to TRBD2. CDR1 is SGHRS and CDR2 is YFSETQ in the germline V gene. The CDR3 consists of 14 residues. V lost 4 bases, J lost 4 bases, and 3 bases stayed unmatched. CDR3 sequence reads: CASSPGTSADTQYF. The DNA for the CDR3 is TGCGCCAGCAGCCCAGGGACTAGCGCAGATACGCAGTATTTT.

V usage is TRBV28 and J usage is TRBJ2-1; 10 bases map to TRBD2. CDR3 size: 17 residues. In germline, CDR1 is MDHEN, CDR2 SYDVKM. V trimming: 3 bases; J trimming: 8 bases; junction bases outside the gene matches: 13. The CDR3 nucleotides read TGTGCCAGCAGTTTCTCGGCTAGCGGGAGACGTAACTATGAGCAGTTCTTC. Its translation is CASSFSASGRRNYEQFF.

The J gene is TRBJ2-7, the V gene TRBV10-1; no reliable D call. Trimming shortened V by 5 bases and J by 2 bases, and 10 bases separated the two germline ends. Germline assignment: CDR1 WNHNN and CDR2 SYGVQD (reference sequence). The CDR3 spans 13 residues. CDR3 nucleotide sequence: TGCGCCAGCAGTTCCGCAGGTACCTACGAGCAGTACTTC. Translated: CASSSAGTYEQYF.

This clone was counted at least ten times. The same CDR3 also results from other DNA sequences found in this sample. The rearrangement links TRBV30 to TRBJ1-2; D perhaps matches TRBD1 (6 bases). The V end was cut by 3 bases, the J end by 6 bases, with 11 bases between. Germline lookup yields CDR1 GTSNPN and CDR2 SVGIG (reference sequence). The CDR3 consists of 12 residues. The CDR3 nucleotides are TGTGCCTGGAGGGGGGCAGGGGATGGCTACACCTTC. Residues: CAWRGAGDGYTF.

The rearrangement links TRBV7-2 to TRBJ2-3; D possibly corresponds to TRBD2 (6 bases). Trimming removed 7 bases from V and 2 bases from J, with 10 bases in between. This CDR3 region has 13 residues. Germline CDR1 SGHTA, CDR2 FQGNSA. The CDR3 spells CASKAGNTDTQYF. DNA of the CDR3: TGTGCCAGCAAGGCGGGAAACACAGATACGCAGTATTTT.

V usage is TRBV6-1 and J usage is TRBJ1-5, with 9 positions matching TRBD1. Germline loops: CDR1 MNHNS, CDR2 SASEGT. CDR3 length: 15 residues. The V gene end was trimmed by 6 bases and the J gene end by 11 bases; junction bases not matched to a gene: 14. In DNA, the CDR3 is TGTGCCAGCAGCGAGCGGGAGACAGGGGGTCGGACCCAGCATTTT. It yields the protein CASSERETGGRTQHF.

The rearrangement links TRBV7-2 to TRBJ2-7, with D perhaps assigned TRBD1 or TRBD2 (6 bases each). V was trimmed by 3 bases and J by 7 bases, leaving 25 bases between them. CDR3 length: 17 amino acids. CDR1 is SGHTA, CDR2 FQGNSA, per germline. CDR3 bases: TGTGCCAGCAGCTTTGGGGCAGGGGCGACGCTAGCGAAAGAGCAGTACTTC. Its translation: CASSFGAGATLAKEQYF.

This chain connects TRBV18 to TRBJ2-3; TRBD2 might be the D (6 bases). The V and J ends lost 1 base and 4 bases respectively, with 9 bases between them. This CDR3 has 14 amino acids. The germline CDR1 and CDR2 sequences are KGHSH and LQKENI. The CDR3 sequence: CASSPRGGADTQYF. The CDR3 DNA is TGTGCCAGCTCACCACGGGGAGGCGCAGATACGCAGTATTTT.

V gene TRBV29-1 combines with J gene TRBJ1-1, with D possibly being TRBD1 (5 bases). V dropped 6 bases and J dropped 5 bases, with 16 bases sitting between them. The CDR3 runs to 13 residues. The germline CDR1 and CDR2 sequences are SQVTM and ANQGSEA. CDR3 region: CSVPATEGTEAFF. CDR3 bases: TGCAGCGTACCGGCCACAGAGGGGACTGAAGCTTTCTTT.

In its sample, this clone was seen many times. The V call is TRBV2, the J call TRBJ2-7; the D gene is possibly TRBD1 (6 bases). Trimming removed 11 bases at V and 7 bases at J, with 15 bases between. The CDR3 totals 11 residues. Germline V lookup: CDR1 SNHLY, CDR2 FYNNEI. CDR3 sequence: CASSGAREQYF. CDR3 coding DNA: TGTGCCTCCTCAGGGGCTCGGGAGCAGTACTTC.